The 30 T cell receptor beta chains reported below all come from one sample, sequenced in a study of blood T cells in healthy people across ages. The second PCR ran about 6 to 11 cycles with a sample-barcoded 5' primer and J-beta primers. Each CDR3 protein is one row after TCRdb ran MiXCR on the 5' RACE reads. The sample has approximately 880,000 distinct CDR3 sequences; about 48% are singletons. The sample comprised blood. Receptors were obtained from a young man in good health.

The CDR3 reads CSALPPGGFEFF. As DNA, the CDR3 is TGCAGCGCCCTGCCCCCAGGGGGCTTCGAGTTCTTC. The chain links TRBV29-1 to TRBJ2-1; 8 nucleotides agree with TRBD1. The CDR3 extends over 12 amino acids. Germline V gene sequence: CDR1 SQVTM, CDR2 ANQGSEA. Germline trimming cut 7 bases from V and 14 bases from J; bases unmatched to any gene: 13.

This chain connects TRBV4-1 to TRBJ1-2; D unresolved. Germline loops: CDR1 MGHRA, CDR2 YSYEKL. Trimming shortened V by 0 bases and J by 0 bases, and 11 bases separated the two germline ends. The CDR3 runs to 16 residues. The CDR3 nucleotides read TGCGCCAGCAGCCAAGATGGTCCGGTAGCTAACTATGGCTACACCTTC. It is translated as CASSQDGPVANYGYTF.

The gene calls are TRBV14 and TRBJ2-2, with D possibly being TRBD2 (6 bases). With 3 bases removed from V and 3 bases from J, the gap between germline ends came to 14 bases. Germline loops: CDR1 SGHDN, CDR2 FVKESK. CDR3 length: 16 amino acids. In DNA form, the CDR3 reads TGTGCCAGCAGCCAGGTCCGGGACTTATACACCGGGGAGCTGTTTTTT. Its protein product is CASSQVRDLYTGELFF.

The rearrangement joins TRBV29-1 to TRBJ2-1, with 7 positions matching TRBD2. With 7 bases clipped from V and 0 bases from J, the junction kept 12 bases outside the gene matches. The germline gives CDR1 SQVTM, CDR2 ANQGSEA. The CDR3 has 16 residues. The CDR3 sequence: CSAGRVAVSSYNEQFF. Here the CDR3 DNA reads TGCAGCGCGGGGAGGGTAGCGGTCAGCTCCTACAATGAGCAGTTCTTC.

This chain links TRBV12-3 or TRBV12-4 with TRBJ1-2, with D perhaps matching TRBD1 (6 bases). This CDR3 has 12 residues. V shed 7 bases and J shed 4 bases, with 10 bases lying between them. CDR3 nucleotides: TGTGCCAGCACCCTGACAGGCTATGGCTACACCTTC. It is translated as CASTLTGYGYTF.

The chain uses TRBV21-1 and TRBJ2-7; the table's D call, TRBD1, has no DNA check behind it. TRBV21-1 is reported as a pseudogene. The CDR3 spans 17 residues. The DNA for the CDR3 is TGTGCCAGCAGCAAACCCGGCGCGGACAGGAACTCCTACGAGCAGTACTTC. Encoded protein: CASSKPGADRNSYEQYF.

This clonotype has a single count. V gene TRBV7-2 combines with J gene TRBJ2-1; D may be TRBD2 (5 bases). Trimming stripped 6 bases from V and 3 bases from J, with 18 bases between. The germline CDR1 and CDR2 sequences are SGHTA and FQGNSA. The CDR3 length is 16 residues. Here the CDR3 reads CASRRTSAPLYNEQFF. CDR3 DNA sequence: TGTGCCAGCAGACGAACTAGTGCCCCTCTCTACAATGAGCAGTTCTTC.

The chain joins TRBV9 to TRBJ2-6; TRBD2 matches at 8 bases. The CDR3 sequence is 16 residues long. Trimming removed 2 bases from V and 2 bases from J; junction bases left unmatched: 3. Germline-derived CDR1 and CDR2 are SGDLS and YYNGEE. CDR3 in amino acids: CASSVFGGAGANVLTF. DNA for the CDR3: TGTGCCAGCAGCGTCTTCGGGGGGGCTGGGGCCAACGTCCTGACTTTC.

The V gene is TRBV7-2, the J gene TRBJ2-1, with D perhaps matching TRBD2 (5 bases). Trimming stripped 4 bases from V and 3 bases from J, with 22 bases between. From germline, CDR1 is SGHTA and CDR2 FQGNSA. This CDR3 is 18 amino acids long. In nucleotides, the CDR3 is TGTGCCAGCAGCTCCCGATCAGCAGCCGGGAAACACTACAATGAGCAGTTCTTC. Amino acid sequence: CASSSRSAAGKHYNEQFF.

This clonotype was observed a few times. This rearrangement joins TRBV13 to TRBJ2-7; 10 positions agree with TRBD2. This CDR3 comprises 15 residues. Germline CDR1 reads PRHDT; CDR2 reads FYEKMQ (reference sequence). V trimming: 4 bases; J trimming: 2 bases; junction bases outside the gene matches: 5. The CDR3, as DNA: TGTGCCAGCAGCTCGATAGCGGGGGGAACCTACGAGCAGTACTTC. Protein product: CASSSIAGGTYEQYF.

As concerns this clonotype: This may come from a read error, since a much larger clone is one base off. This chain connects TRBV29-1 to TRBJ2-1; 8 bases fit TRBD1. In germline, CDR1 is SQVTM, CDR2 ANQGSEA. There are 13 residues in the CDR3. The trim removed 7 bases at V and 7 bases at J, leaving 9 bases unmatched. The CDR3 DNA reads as TGCAGCGGTGTCCCCAGGGGGCAGAATGAGCAGTTCTTC. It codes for CSGVPRGQNEQFF.

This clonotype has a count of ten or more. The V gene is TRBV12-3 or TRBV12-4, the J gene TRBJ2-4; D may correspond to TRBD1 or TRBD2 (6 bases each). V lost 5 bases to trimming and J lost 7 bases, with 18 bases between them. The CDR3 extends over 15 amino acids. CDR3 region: CASSKGGRLTNIQYF. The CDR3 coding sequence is TGTGCCAGCAGTAAAGGGGGGCGACTCACGAACATTCAGTACTTC.

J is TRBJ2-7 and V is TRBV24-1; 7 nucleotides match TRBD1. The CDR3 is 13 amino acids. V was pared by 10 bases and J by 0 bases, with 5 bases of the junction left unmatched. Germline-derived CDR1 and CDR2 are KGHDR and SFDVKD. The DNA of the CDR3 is TGTGCCACGGCTGGGGACAGCTCCTACGAGCAGTACTTC. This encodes CATAGDSSYEQYF.

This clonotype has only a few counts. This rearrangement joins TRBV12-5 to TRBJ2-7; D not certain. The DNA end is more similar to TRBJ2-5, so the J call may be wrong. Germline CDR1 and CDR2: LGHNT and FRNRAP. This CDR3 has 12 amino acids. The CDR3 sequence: CASGPEGETQYF. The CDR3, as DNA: TGTGCTAGTGGTCCTGAAGGGGAGACCCAGTACTTC.

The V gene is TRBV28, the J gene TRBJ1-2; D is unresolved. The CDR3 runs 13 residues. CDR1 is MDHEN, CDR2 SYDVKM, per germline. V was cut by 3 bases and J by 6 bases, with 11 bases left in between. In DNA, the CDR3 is TGTGCCAGCAGTTTTGGGTACATGAATGGCTACACCTTC. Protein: CASSFGYMNGYTF.

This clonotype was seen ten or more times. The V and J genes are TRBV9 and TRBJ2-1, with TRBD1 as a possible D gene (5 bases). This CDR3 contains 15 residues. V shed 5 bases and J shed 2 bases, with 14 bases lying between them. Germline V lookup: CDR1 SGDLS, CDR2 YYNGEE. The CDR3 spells CASSEDTMAYNEQFF. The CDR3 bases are TGTGCCAGCAGTGAGGACACGATGGCCTACAATGAGCAGTTCTTC.

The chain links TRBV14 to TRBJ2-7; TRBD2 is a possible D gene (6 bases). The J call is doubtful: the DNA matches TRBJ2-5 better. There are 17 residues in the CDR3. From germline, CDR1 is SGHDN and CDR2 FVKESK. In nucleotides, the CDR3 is TGTGCCAGCAGCCACCTCCCCCTCTGGTCGGGGGTGGAGACCCAGTACTTC. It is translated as CASSHLPLWSGVETQYF.

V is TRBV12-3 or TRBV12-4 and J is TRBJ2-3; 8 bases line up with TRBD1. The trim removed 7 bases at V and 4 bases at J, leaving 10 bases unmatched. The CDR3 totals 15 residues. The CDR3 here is CASMPRGRSSDTQYF. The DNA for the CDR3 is TGTGCCAGCATGCCCAGGGGGCGCAGTTCAGATACGCAGTATTTT.

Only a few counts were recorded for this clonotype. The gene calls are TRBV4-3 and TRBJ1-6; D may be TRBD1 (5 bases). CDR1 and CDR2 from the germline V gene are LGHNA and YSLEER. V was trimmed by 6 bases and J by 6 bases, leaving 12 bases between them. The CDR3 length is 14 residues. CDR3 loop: CASSGGTPNSPLHF. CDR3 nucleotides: TGCGCCAGCAGTGGAGGGACTCCTAATTCACCCCTCCACTTT.

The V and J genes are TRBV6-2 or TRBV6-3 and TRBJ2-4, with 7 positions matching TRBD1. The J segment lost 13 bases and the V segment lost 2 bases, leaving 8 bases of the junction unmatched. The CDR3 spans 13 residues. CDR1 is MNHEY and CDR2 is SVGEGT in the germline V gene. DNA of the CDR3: TGTGCCAGCAGTTACGGGACAGTCTACGCGCAGTACTTC. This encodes CASSYGTVYAQYF.

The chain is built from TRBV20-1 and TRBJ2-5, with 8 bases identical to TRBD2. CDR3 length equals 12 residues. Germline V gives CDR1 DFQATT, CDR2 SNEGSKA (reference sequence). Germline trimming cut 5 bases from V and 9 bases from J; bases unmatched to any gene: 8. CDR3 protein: CSAGRLASAQYF. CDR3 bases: TGCAGTGCTGGGCGACTAGCGTCGGCCCAGTACTTC.

This CDR3 is CSAHPGQGAIGYGYTF. The DNA for the CDR3 is TGCAGTGCACACCCGGGACAGGGGGCGATAGGATATGGCTACACCTTC. The chain combines TRBV20-1 with TRBJ1-2, with 12 bases identical to TRBD1. The CDR3 is 16 residues long. The germline gives CDR1 DFQATT, CDR2 SNEGSKA (reference sequence). V gave up 6 bases and J gave up 5 bases; unmatched junction bases: 13.

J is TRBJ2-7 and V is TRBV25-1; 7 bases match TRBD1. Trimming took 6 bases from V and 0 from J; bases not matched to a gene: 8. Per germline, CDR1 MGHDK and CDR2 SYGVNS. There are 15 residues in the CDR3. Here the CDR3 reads CASSPSNRGSYEQYF. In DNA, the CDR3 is TGTGCCAGCAGCCCGAGTAACAGGGGCTCCTACGAGCAGTACTTC.

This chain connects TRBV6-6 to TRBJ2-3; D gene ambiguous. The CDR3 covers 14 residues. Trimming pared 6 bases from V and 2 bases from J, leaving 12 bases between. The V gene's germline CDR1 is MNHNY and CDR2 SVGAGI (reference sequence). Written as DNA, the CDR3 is TGTGCCAGCAGCAAGGACGGATCCACAGATACGCAGTATTTT. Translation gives CASSKDGSTDTQYF.

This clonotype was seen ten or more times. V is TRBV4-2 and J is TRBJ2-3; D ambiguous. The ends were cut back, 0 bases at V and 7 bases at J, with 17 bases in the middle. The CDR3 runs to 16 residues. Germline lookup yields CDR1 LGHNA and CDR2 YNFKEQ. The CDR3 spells CASSQDTQSSRNTQYF. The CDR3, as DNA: TGTGCCAGCAGCCAAGATACACAATCCTCCAGGAATACGCAGTATTTT.

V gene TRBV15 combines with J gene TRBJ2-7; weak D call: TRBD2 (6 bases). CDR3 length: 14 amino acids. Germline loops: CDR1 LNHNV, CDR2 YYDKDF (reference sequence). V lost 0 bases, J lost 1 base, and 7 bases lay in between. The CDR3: CATSRDRESYEQYF. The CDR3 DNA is TGTGCCACCAGCAGAGATCGGGAGTCCTACGAGCAGTACTTC. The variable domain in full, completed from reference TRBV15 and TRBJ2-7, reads DAMVIQNPRYQVTQFGKPVTLSCSQTLNHNVMYWYQQKSSQAPKLLFHYYDKDFNNEADTPDNFQSRRPNTSFCFLDIRSPGLGDTAMYLCATSRDRESYEQYFGPGTRLTVT.

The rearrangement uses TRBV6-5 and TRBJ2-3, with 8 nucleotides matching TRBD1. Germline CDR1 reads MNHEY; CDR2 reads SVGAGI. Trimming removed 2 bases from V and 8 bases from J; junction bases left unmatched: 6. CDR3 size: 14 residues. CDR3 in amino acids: CASSYAGGRGTQYF. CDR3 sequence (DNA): TGTGCCAGCAGTTACGCAGGGGGCCGAGGTACGCAGTATTTT.

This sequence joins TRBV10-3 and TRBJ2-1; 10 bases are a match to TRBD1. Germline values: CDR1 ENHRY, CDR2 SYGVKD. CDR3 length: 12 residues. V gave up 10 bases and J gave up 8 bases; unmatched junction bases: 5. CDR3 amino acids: CATGQGNYEQFF. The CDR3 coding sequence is TGTGCCACGGGACAGGGGAACTATGAGCAGTTCTTC.

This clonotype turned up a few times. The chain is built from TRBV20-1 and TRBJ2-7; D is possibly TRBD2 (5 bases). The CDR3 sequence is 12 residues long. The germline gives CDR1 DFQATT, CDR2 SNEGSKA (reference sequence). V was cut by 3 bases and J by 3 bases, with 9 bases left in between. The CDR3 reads CSASLGNYEQYF. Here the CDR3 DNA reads TGCAGTGCTAGCCTCGGGAACTACGAGCAGTACTTC.

The CDR3 sequence is CASSPRQGPGEQFF. CDR3 DNA sequence: TGTGCCAGCAGCCCCCGACAGGGTCCGGGTGAGCAGTTCTTC. The chain carries TRBV7-9 and TRBJ2-1; 7 nucleotides line up with TRBD1. With 5 bases clipped from V and 9 bases from J, the junction kept 10 bases outside the gene matches. Germline V lookup: CDR1 SEHNR, CDR2 FQNEAQ (reference sequence). The CDR3 sequence is 14 residues long.